Listed below are T cell receptor beta chains from one sample, sequenced in a study of T cell responses to AZD1222 COVID-19 vaccine. Produced via immunoSEQ multiplex PCR; TCRdb's table is partial and in-frame only. Of about 76,000 clones detected, over 65% appear once; the ten largest clones hold 25% to 30%. Here the sequenced sample was peripheral blood, taken 28 days after the second dose of the MenACWY control vaccine. The receptors derive from an adult who received the MenACWY meningococcal vaccine as a control. The CDR3 runs from the conserved cysteine through the conserved F or W. Fields, in order: D gene, clone size, V gene, J gene, CDR3 DNA, CDR3 protein. A D gene is named only where the DNA matches it firmly. A row's size may be missing; if present it is once, few, many or a size class.

.	.	TRBV28	TRBJ2-7	TGTGCCAGCAGTTTGCCCGCCGGAGGACTGGGCTACGAGCAGTACTTC	CASSLPAGGLGYEQYF
.	.	TRBV5-1	TRBJ1-1	TGCGCCAGCAGCTTGGCCCAGAACACTGAAGCTTTCTTT	CASSLAQNTEAFF
.	.	TRBV11-3	TRBJ2-3	TGTGCCAGCAGCTTAGACTACACAGATACGCAGTATTTT	CASSLDYTDTQYF
TRBD1	few	TRBV4-1	TRBJ1-1	TGCGCCAGCAGCCAAGTGAAGGCAGGGGGGACTGAAGCTTTCTTT	CASSQVKAGGTEAFF
.	few	TRBV7-9	TRBJ2-1	TGTGCCAGCAGCTTAGGGACCTACAACAATGAGCAGTTCTTC	CASSLGTYNNEQFF
TRBD1	.	TRBV28	TRBJ1-1	TGTGCCAGCACCTTGGGACAGGAGAGCACTGAAGCTTTCTTT	CASTLGQESTEAFF
.	.	TRBV5-1	TRBJ2-1	TGCGCCAGCAGCTTTATAGGCGGGGGCCCTTCCTACAATGAGCAGTTCTTC	CASSFIGGGPSYNEQFF
TRBD2	few	TRBV5-1	TRBJ2-1	TGCGCCAGCAGCTGGACTAGAAACAATGAGCAGTTCTTC	CASSWTRNNEQFF
.	once	TRBV10-2	TRBJ1-5	TGCGCCAGCAGTGAGGGAATGGCAGCGAATCAGCCCCAGCATTTT	CASSEGMAANQPQHF
.	.	TRBV6-5	TRBJ2-7	TGTGCCAGCAGTTACTACGGGGTGGAGGGCTACGAGCAGTACTTC	CASSYYGVEGYEQYF
.	.	TRBV7-6	TRBJ1-3	TGTGCCAGCAGCCCGGGCAGCTCTGGAAACACCATATATTTT	CASSPGSSGNTIYF
.	.	TRBV7-2	TRBJ1-6	TGTGCCAGCAGCTTAGGGCTAAATTCACCCCTCCACTTT	CASSLGLNSPLHF